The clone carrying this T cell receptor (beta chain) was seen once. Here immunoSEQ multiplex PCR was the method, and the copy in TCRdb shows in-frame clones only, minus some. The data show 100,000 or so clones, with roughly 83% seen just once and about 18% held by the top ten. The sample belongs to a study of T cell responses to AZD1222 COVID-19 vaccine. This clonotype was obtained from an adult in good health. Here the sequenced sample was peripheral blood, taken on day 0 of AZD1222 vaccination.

In DNA form, the CDR3 reads TGTGCCAGCTCGCCTCCGGGACAGTCCCTTAACTATGGCTACACCTTC. Amino acids: CASSPPGQSLNYGYTF. The rearrangement joins TRBV18 to TRBJ1-2, with TRBD1 matching 7 bases. The CDR3 contains 16 residues. Germline lookup yields CDR1 KGHSH and CDR2 LQKENI. The J segment lost 1 base and the V segment lost 6 bases, leaving 11 bases of the junction unmatched.